Sequencing of this T cell receptor beta chain was carried out in a study of OX40 agonist ivuxolimab in advanced cancers. TCRdb's table, derived via immunoSEQ multiplex PCR, lists solely in-frame clones and lacks some. The profile shows almost 90,000 clones, roughly 93% of them singletons. This CDR3 has 15 amino acids. From germline, CDR1 is SGDLS and CDR2 YYNGEE. V lost 4 bases and J lost 7, with 18 bases in between. The sequence derives from an adult with an advanced solid tumor such as melanoma, head and neck, liver or kidney cancer. The rearrangement uses TRBV9 and TRBJ2-1, with TRBD1 as a possible D gene (6 bases). Material: CD4+ or CD8+ T cells sorted from blood, obtained in a trial of the OX40 agonist ivuxolimab. The CDR3 sequence is CASSHQTGGTNEQFF. The DNA of the CDR3 is TGTGCCAGCAGCCACCAGACAGGAGGAACGAATGAGCAGTTCTTC.